What follows are 22 T cell receptor beta chains derived from one specimen sequenced in a study of T-cell memory formation after mild COVID-19. TCRdb fed the 5' RACE reads into MiXCR, producing one record per CDR3 protein. The repertoire includes approximately 300,000 distinct CDR3 sequences, 15% to 20% of them detected once, and roughly 23% sits in the top ten. The sequencing input was PBMCs or a T cell subset sorted from them (not recorded which). The receptors stem from a man aged 18-30 years who had mild COVID-19 (a few samples of this study predate the infection). Cell type and time point are not known.

This chain links TRBV12-3 or TRBV12-4 with TRBJ2-3, with 7 positions matching TRBD1. V gave up 6 bases and J gave up 2 bases; unmatched junction bases: 8. The CDR3 consists of 15 residues. CDR3 sequence reads: CASSYTGVNTDTQYF. The CDR3 DNA is TGTGCCAGCAGCTATACAGGGGTTAACACAGATACGCAGTATTTT.

This chain links TRBV15 with TRBJ2-3; D is perhaps TRBD1 or TRBD2 (6 bases each). The CDR3 has 15 amino acids. Germline CDR1 is LNHNV and CDR2 is YYDKDF (reference sequence). Trimming removed 1 base at V and 6 bases at J, with 14 bases between. For the CDR3, the DNA is TGTGCCACCAGCAGAGTGGGGGGCGCGGGGGATACGCAGTATTTT. Translated, it gives CATSRVGGAGDTQYF.

Only a few counts were recorded for this clonotype. This rearrangement joins TRBV4-2 to TRBJ1-2; D gene unclear. The CDR3 covers 15 residues. Trimming pared 0 bases from V and 4 bases from J, leaving 12 bases between. CDR1 and CDR2 from the germline V gene are LGHNA and YNFKEQ. DNA for the CDR3: TGTGCCAGCAGCCAAGATTCGGCAGGTAGCTATGGCTACACCTTC. Translating gives CASSQDSAGSYGYTF.

This clonotype is termed medium-sized. This chain connects TRBV6-1 to TRBJ2-4, with 10 nucleotides matching TRBD1. The V and J ends lost 9 bases and 7 bases, in that order; junction bases with no gene match: 9. The CDR3 consists of 14 residues. Germline V gene data show CDR1 as MNHNS and CDR2 as SASEGT. In nucleotides, the CDR3 is TGTGCCAGTGACAGGGGGCTCCTAGGGAACATTCAGTACTTC. Translating gives CASDRGLLGNIQYF.

The chain links TRBV15 to TRBJ2-7; D is unclear. V dropped 5 bases and J dropped 2 bases, with 13 bases sitting between them. Germline CDR1 is LNHNV and CDR2 is YYDKDF (reference sequence). This CDR3 region has 14 residues. CDR3 loop: CATSPNKKTYEQYV. In DNA, the CDR3 is TGTGCCACCAGCCCTAACAAGAAAACCTACGAGCAGTACGTC.

The chain links TRBV4-1 to TRBJ2-4; TRBD1 agrees at 9 bases. This CDR3 comprises 17 residues. Germline V gene data show CDR1 as MGHRA and CDR2 as YSYEKL. The V gene end was trimmed by 4 bases and the J gene end by 2 bases; junction bases not matched to a gene: 9. The DNA of the CDR3 is TGCGCCAGCAGCCGCGGACAGGGGTTCGCAACCAAAAACATTCAGTACTTC. Amino acids: CASSRGQGFATKNIQYF.

This clonotype was counted a few times. This chain links TRBV2 with TRBJ2-7, with TRBD1 matching over 10 bases. The CDR3 runs 15 residues. From germline, CDR1 is SNHLY and CDR2 FYNNEI. Germline trimming cut 0 bases from V and 6 bases from J; bases unmatched to any gene: 5. CDR3 sequence reads: CASSEAGQGSGEQYV. Written as DNA, the CDR3 is TGTGCCAGCAGTGAAGCGGGACAGGGGTCTGGCGAGCAGTACGTC.

This clonotype was counted many times. V is TRBV5-1 and J is TRBJ2-1; weak D call: TRBD2 (6 bases). CDR3 length equals 22 residues. V shed 1 base and J shed 0 bases, with 29 bases lying between them. The V gene's germline CDR1 is SGHRS and CDR2 YFSETQ. DNA for the CDR3: TGCGCCAGCAGCTTGCGGGGGTATCAATCCCGTACTCTCATTACCTCCTACAATGAGCAGTTCTTC. Translation gives CASSLRGYQSRTLITSYNEQFF.

This clonotype was observed a handful of times. The genes are TRBV29-1 and TRBJ2-3; TRBD2 matches 9 bases. Germline loops: CDR1 SQVTM, CDR2 ANQGSEA. The CDR3 is made up of 15 amino acids. Losses at the gene ends were 0 bases for V and 4 bases for J; bases not matched to a gene: 5. The CDR3 protein is CSVEDPLAGPDTQYF. In DNA form, the CDR3 reads TGCAGCGTTGAAGATCCCCTAGCGGGGCCAGATACGCAGTATTTT.

This chain joins TRBV4-1 and TRBJ2-4; TRBD2 agrees at 9 bases. Germline assignment: CDR1 MGHRA and CDR2 YSYEKL. V lost 5 bases to trimming and J lost 0 bases; unmatched junction nucleotides: 14. The CDR3 contains 19 residues. The CDR3 DNA reads TGCGCCAGCAGCAGTAAAGAGCTAGCGGGGTCGGTAGCCAAAAACATTCAGTACTTC. Its translation: CASSSKELAGSVAKNIQYF.

This clonotype was counted between two and nine times. This chain connects TRBV7-9 to TRBJ2-3; TRBD2 aligns across 7 bases. Germline V gene sequence: CDR1 SEHNR, CDR2 FQNEAQ (reference sequence). This CDR3 spans 15 amino acids. V gave up 5 bases and J gave up 0 bases; unmatched junction bases: 5. The CDR3 DNA follows: TGTGCCAGCAGCGAGCGGGGTAAAAGCACAGATACGCAGTATTTT. Its protein is CASSERGKSTDTQYF. Full variable domain (remainder filled in from reference TRBV7-9 and TRBJ2-3): DTGVSQNPRHKITKRGQNVTFRCDPISEHNRLYWYRQTLGQGPEFLTYFQNEAQLEKSRLLSDRFSAERPKGSFSTLEIQRTEQGDSAMYLCASSERGKSTDTQYFGPGTRLTVL.

This sequence joins TRBV20-1 and TRBJ1-1; no clear D. V lost 0 bases and J 1 base, leaving 9 bases between the germline ends. The CDR3 is 14 amino acids. Per the germline V gene, CDR1 is DFQATT and CDR2 is SNEGSKA (reference sequence). The CDR3 here is CSARDGGPNTEAFF. CDR3 DNA: TGCAGTGCTAGAGATGGAGGACCGAACACTGAAGCTTTCTTT.

This clonotype was observed a few times. The V call is TRBV4-1, the J call TRBJ1-1; D is perhaps TRBD1 (5 bases). The V end was cut by 1 base, the J end by 0 bases, with 15 bases between. Germline CDR1 reads MGHRA; CDR2 reads YSYEKL. This CDR3 contains 17 residues. CDR3 bases: TGCGCCAGCAGCCAAGGAGGGTTCGGGGCGATGAACACTGAAGCTTTCTTT. Its protein product is CASSQGGFGAMNTEAFF.

Ten or more counts support this clonotype. This chain joins TRBV5-1 and TRBJ1-1, with 8 bases fitting TRBD1. J was trimmed by 0 bases and V by 0 bases; bases with no gene match: 4. Looked up from germline, CDR1 is SGHRS and CDR2 is YFSETQ. The CDR3 has 16 amino acids. In DNA form, the CDR3 reads TGCGCCAGCAGCTTGGGGTGGACAGGGATGAACACTGAAGCTTTCTTT. Protein product: CASSLGWTGMNTEAFF.

The gene calls are TRBV27 and TRBJ2-7; D gene unclear. Germline lookup yields CDR1 MNHEY and CDR2 SMNVEV (reference sequence). The V and J ends lost 6 bases and 2 bases respectively, with 14 bases between them. The CDR3 covers 14 residues. The CDR3 nucleotides are TGTGCCAGCAGCCCCATGGTTAATACCTACGAGCAGTACTTC. Amino acid sequence: CASSPMVNTYEQYF.

This clonotype has a handful of counts. This chain connects TRBV9 to TRBJ1-6; D might be TRBD1 (5 bases). Between the trimmed V and J ends, which lost 0 bases and 7 bases, there was a span of 11 bases. The length of the CDR3 is 15 residues. Looked up from germline, CDR1 is SGDLS and CDR2 is YYNGEE. The CDR3 protein is CASSVGMGGNSPLHF. The CDR3 nucleotides are TGTGCCAGCAGCGTAGGGATGGGGGGGAATTCACCCCTCCACTTT.

The chain is built from TRBV5-1 and TRBJ1-3; weak D call: TRBD1 (5 bases). Trimming took off 2 bases at V and 0 bases at J, with 6 bases between the two ends. CDR1 and CDR2 (germline): SGHRS, YFSETQ. This CDR3 is 14 amino acids long. The CDR3 is CASSFDSSGNTIYF. In DNA form, the CDR3 reads TGCGCCAGCAGCTTTGACAGCTCTGGAAACACCATATATTTT.

The V gene is TRBV7-9, the J gene TRBJ2-3; perhaps D is TRBD1 or TRBD2 (6 bases each). Between the trimmed V and J ends, which lost 11 bases and 4 bases, there was a span of 10 bases. This CDR3 is built from 11 residues. Germline values: CDR1 SEHNR, CDR2 FQNEAQ (reference sequence). The CDR3 nucleotides read TGTGCCCCCGGGGGCCCAGATACGCAGTATTTT. This sequence encodes CAPGGPDTQYF.

This chain uses TRBV7-2 with TRBJ2-5; D is ambiguous. The germline CDR1 and CDR2 sequences are SGHTA and FQGNSA. Trimming removed 3 bases from V and 1 base from J, with 6 bases in between. This CDR3 is built from 13 residues. The CDR3 here is CASSFNVQETQYF. The DNA for the CDR3 is TGTGCCAGCAGCTTCAACGTCCAAGAGACCCAGTACTTC.

This clonotype was counted only a few times. The V gene is TRBV7-2, the J gene TRBJ2-2; 7 bases match TRBD1. The CDR3 is 15 residues long. The J segment lost 3 bases and the V segment lost 8 bases, leaving 9 bases of the junction unmatched. Germline V CDR1 and CDR2: SGHTA, FQGNSA. CDR3 coding DNA: TGTGCCAGCTCCATGGACAGGCCTTACACCGGGGAGCTGTTTTTT. Its protein product is CASSMDRPYTGELFF.

Regarding this clonotype: At one end the junction does not follow the germline gene, possibly because of a read error. This chain connects TRBV20-1 to TRBJ2-1; D is uncertain. Germline V gene lookup returns CDR1 DFQATT and CDR2 SNEGSKA (reference sequence). There are 10 residues in the CDR3. The CDR3 bases are TGTGGTGGGTTTTACAATGAGCAGTTCTTC. Its protein product is CGGFYNEQFF.

This chain links TRBV18 with TRBJ1-1; D not certain. This CDR3 comprises 16 residues. CDR1 KGHSH and CDR2 LQKENI come from the germline V gene. Trimming removed 3 bases at V and 1 base at J, with 15 bases between. The CDR3 nucleotides are TGTGCCAGCTCACCCGCGGAGACCACGGCGAACACTGAAGCTTTCTTT. It specifies CASSPAETTANTEAFF.